This is a list of T cell receptor beta chains from one sample in a study of cytomegalovirus exposure and HLA in healthy donors. Data came from immunoSEQ multiplex PCR; TCRdb stores just in-frame clones and leaves some out. The profile shows around 98,000 clones, 81% of them singletons. Sequencing input: PBMCs. The origin of the receptors is a man aged 35 to 55 in good health and CMV-seronegative. CDR3s leave out the opening cysteine and the closing phenylalanine or tryptophan.

v_gene | CDR3aa
TRBV29-1 | SAPNGGPTDTQY
TRBV4-1 | ASSRREGGGSEAF
TRBV5-6 | ASSLDDRGYNEQF
TRBV5-6 | ASSMVVGQGVRSGNTIY
TRBV4-1 | ASSLTWTGRNTIY
TRBV9 | ASSVERAYRFYNEQF
TRBV25-1 | ASSERLLGTGGEQY
TRBV27 | ASSLYRGGYNEQF
TRBV4-1 | ASRTHKADRGLNEQF
TRBV7-2 | ASSSSGGGTGELF
TRBV6-1 | ASSDRGLSYGYT
TRBV5-8 | ASSLVGQINYGYT
TRBV28 | ASSLPGGTGYLF
TRBV30 | AWSRQESYEQY
TRBV14 | ASGTGWFNEQF
TRBV30 | AWSRDRPNGYT
TRBV7-9 | ASSRGTGMDTEAF
TRBV7-9 | ASSWGQDYEQY
TRBV29-1 | SGQGPYGYT
TRBV11-2 | ASSSPAGRGPYEQY
TRBV6-1 | ASSELGGYNEQF
TRBV19 | ASSPPGQGQTGELF
TRBV28 | ASSFYRYWVWTGAYQETQY
TRBV7-2 | ASSLGGRGLAFSETQY
TRBV7-2 | ASSLDSFNTEAF
TRBV19 | ASTLREASTDTQY